Listed here are 19 T cell receptor beta chains from one sample, sequenced in a study of cytomegalovirus exposure and HLA in healthy donors. Primers for the PCR totalled 60 Vbeta and 13 Jbeta. The protocol was immunoSEQ multiplex PCR, while the TCRdb copy is restricted to in-frame clones and leaves out a portion. This table holds 100,000 to 150,000 clones. The sequenced sample consisted of PBMCs. The origin of the receptors is a man in his late teens or twenties in good health and CMV-seronegative.

The V call is TRBV5-5, the J call TRBJ1-4, with 9 nucleotides matching TRBD1. The CDR3 runs to 14 residues. CDR1 is SGHKS and CDR2 is YYEKEE in the germline V gene (reference sequence). V gave up 4 bases and J gave up 6 bases; unmatched junction bases: 4. The DNA for the CDR3 is TGTGCCAGCAGCCCGGGGACAGGGTATGAAAAACTGTTTTTT. This encodes CASSPGTGYEKLFF.

The chain combines TRBV6-6 with TRBJ2-2, with a weak D call TRBD1 (5 bases). V lost 7 bases, J lost 1 base, and 13 bases lay in between. The CDR3 is 15 amino acids. CDR1 is MNHNY and CDR2 is SVGAGI in the germline V gene (reference sequence). This CDR3 is CASMWQGQNTGELFF. The CDR3 bases are TGTGCCAGCATGTGGCAGGGCCAGAACACCGGGGAGCTGTTTTTT.

The chain joins TRBV30 to TRBJ1-2, with TRBD1 as a possible D gene (6 bases). V shed 3 bases and J shed 2 bases, with 13 bases lying between them. From germline, CDR1 is GTSNPN and CDR2 SVGIG (reference sequence). CDR3 length equals 14 residues. CDR3 in amino acids: CAWRSRGGNYGYTF. The DNA of the CDR3 is TGTGCCTGGAGATCGAGGGGGGGCAACTATGGCTACACCTTC.

V and J are TRBV5-6 and TRBJ1-1; D not certain. The CDR3 totals 10 residues. The V gene's germline CDR1 is SGHDT and CDR2 YYEEEE. V was shortened by 7 bases and J by 4 bases, with 5 bases between the two germline ends. The CDR3 sequence: CASQSTEAFF. CDR3 in DNA: TGTGCCAGCCAGTCCACTGAAGCTTTCTTT.

This chain links TRBV15 with TRBJ2-5, with D maybe TRBD1 (7 bases). CDR3 size: 19 residues. Trimming took off 5 bases at V and 1 base at J, with 26 bases between the two ends. Germline V gene data show CDR1 as LNHNV and CDR2 as YYDKDF (reference sequence). Here the CDR3 reads CATSGYAGPTGDFQETQYF. DNA of the CDR3: TGTGCCACCAGCGGCTACGCCGGACCAACAGGGGACTTCCAAGAGACCCAGTACTTC.

The chain employs TRBV7-2 and TRBJ2-5; 9 nucleotides line up with TRBD1. This CDR3 spans 15 amino acids. V shed 4 bases and J 2 bases; nucleotides not matched to a gene: 5. CDR1 and CDR2 (germline): SGHTA, FQGNSA. As DNA, the CDR3 is TGTGCCAGCAGCTCCGGGACAGGGATACAAGAGACCCAGTACTTC. This encodes CASSSGTGIQETQYF.

The V call is TRBV9, the J call TRBJ2-1; TRBD2 aligns across 10 bases. Germline loops: CDR1 SGDLS, CDR2 YYNGEE. Trimming at V came to 0 bases and at J to 5 bases, leaving 5 bases not matched to a gene. The CDR3 spans 16 residues. The CDR3 nucleotides read TGTGCCAGCAGCGTAGATCCACTAGCGGGGAACAATGAGCAGTTCTTC. Translation: CASSVDPLAGNNEQFF.

The chain is built from TRBV28 and TRBJ2-5; D remains ambiguous. The V and J ends lost 7 bases and 2 bases respectively, with 11 bases between them. Per the germline V gene, CDR1 is MDHEN and CDR2 is SYDVKM. CDR3 length: 13 amino acids. In nucleotides, the CDR3 is TGTGCCAGCAAAAGGAGAGAGCAAGAGACCCAGTACTTC. It translates to CASKRREQETQYF. The whole variable domain, remainder taken from reference TRBV28 and TRBJ2-5, is DVKVTQSSRYLVKRTGEKVFLECVQDMDHENMFWYRQDPGLGLRLIYFSYDVKMKEKGDIPEGYSVSREKKERFSLILESASTNQTSMYLCASKRREQETQYFGPGTRLLVL.

The chain combines TRBV18 with TRBJ1-1; no clear D. V was shortened by 3 bases and J by 1 base, with 9 bases between the two germline ends. The CDR3 loop spans 14 amino acids. In germline, CDR1 is KGHSH, CDR2 LQKENI. The CDR3 sequence: CASSPASQNTEAFF. The DNA of the CDR3 is TGTGCCAGCTCACCGGCTTCCCAGAACACTGAAGCTTTCTTT.

The V gene is TRBV7-9, the J gene TRBJ2-7; 7 bases agree with TRBD2. This CDR3 comprises 13 residues. Germline loops: CDR1 SEHNR, CDR2 FQNEAQ (reference sequence). Trimming cost V 4 bases and J 6 bases; bases outside gene matches: 6. The CDR3 is CASSSTWEGEQYF. The CDR3 nucleotides read TGTGCCAGCAGCTCGACTTGGGAGGGCGAGCAGTACTTC.

The gene calls are TRBV7-3 and TRBJ1-6; TRBD1 matches 8 bases. V gave up 3 bases and J gave up 10 bases; unmatched junction bases: 5. The CDR3 is made up of 14 amino acids. Germline assignment: CDR1 SGHTA and CDR2 FQGTGA. CDR3: CASSLGQAESPLHF. For the CDR3, the DNA is TGTGCCAGCAGCTTGGGACAGGCGGAATCACCCCTCCACTTT.

The chain has TRBV5-4 and TRBJ1-4, with 10 bases aligning to TRBD1. Unmatched junction bases numbered 4, after V lost 3 bases and J lost 8 bases. CDR3 length: 14 residues. The V gene's germline CDR1 is SGHNT and CDR2 YYREEE (reference sequence). The CDR3 DNA is TGTGCCAGCAGCTGGGACAGGGGAGGCGAAAAACTGTTTTTT. This gives the protein CASSWDRGGEKLFF. Full variable domain (outside the CDR3, taken from reference TRBV5-4 and TRBJ1-4): ETGVTQSPTHLIKTRGQQVTLRCSSQSGHNTVSWYQQALGQGPQFIFQYYREEENGRGNFPPRFSGLQFPNYSSELNVNALELDDSALYLCASSWDRGGEKLFFGSGTQLSVL.

This sequence joins TRBV9 and TRBJ2-5, with TRBD2 identical over 11 bases. The CDR3 has 16 residues. Germline V lookup: CDR1 SGDLS, CDR2 YYNGEE. The V segment lost 3 bases and the J segment 4 bases; nucleotides outside the gene matches: 8. The CDR3 loop is CASSESVAGGRETQYF. CDR3 nucleotides: TGTGCCAGCAGCGAATCGGTAGCGGGAGGGAGAGAGACCCAGTACTTC.

The CDR3, as DNA: TGTGCCAGCAGCTCACTGACTAGCGGGGGCTACGAGCAGTACTTC. Translated: CASSSLTSGGYEQYF. The V gene is TRBV5-4, the J gene TRBJ2-7, with 12 bases that match TRBD2. Germline V gene data show CDR1 as SGHNT and CDR2 as YYREEE (reference sequence). V lost 3 bases to trimming and J lost 3 bases; unmatched junction nucleotides: 4. The CDR3 is 15 residues long.

The chain links TRBV5-1 to TRBJ1-1; the match to TRBD1 covers 10 bases. Germline V gives CDR1 SGHRS, CDR2 YFSETQ. V lost 4 bases, J lost 11 bases, and 11 bases stayed unmatched. This CDR3 contains 14 residues. The CDR3 nucleotides read TGCGCCAGCAGCCCTTACTCCGGGACAGGGGATGCTTTCTTT. Its translation is CASSPYSGTGDAFF.

The chain employs TRBV11-2 and TRBJ2-1, with D tentatively TRBD2 (6 bases). CDR3 size: 12 residues. Germline V gene sequence: CDR1 SGHAT, CDR2 FQNNGV. Trimming shortened V by 2 bases and J by 9 bases, and 8 bases separated the two germline ends. Written as DNA, the CDR3 is TGTGCCAGCAGCTTACGGGGAGGTGAGCAGTTCTTC. This translates into CASSLRGGEQFF.

CDR3 sequence reads: CAISEGGVAIEQFF. The CDR3 DNA follows: TGTGCCATCAGTGAAGGAGGGGTAGCTATTGAGCAGTTCTTC. V gene TRBV10-3 combines with J gene TRBJ2-1; D perhaps matches TRBD2 (6 bases). V was trimmed by 3 bases and J by 9 bases, leaving 15 bases between them. The CDR3 loop spans 14 amino acids. CDR1 is ENHRY and CDR2 is SYGVKD in the germline V gene.

CDR3 sequence (DNA): TGCGCCAGCAGCCAAGATCGCCGGAGCGGGGGCGGCTACACCTTC. It specifies CASSQDRRSGGGYTF. The chain recombines TRBV4-3 with TRBJ1-2; D is perhaps TRBD1 (6 bases). Trimming left V 0 bases short and J 8 bases short, with 16 bases between. Germline V gene lookup returns CDR1 LGHNA and CDR2 YSLEER. This CDR3 comprises 15 residues.

The chain has TRBV10-3 and TRBJ2-5; D perhaps matches TRBD2 (6 bases). The CDR3 has 15 amino acids. Trimming removed 2 bases at V and 5 bases at J, with 15 bases between. CDR1 and CDR2 from the germline V gene are ENHRY and SYGVKD. CDR3 sequence reads: CAISEPRGTAETQYF. The CDR3 nucleotides read TGTGCCATCAGTGAGCCGCGCGGGACGGCGGAGACCCAGTACTTC.